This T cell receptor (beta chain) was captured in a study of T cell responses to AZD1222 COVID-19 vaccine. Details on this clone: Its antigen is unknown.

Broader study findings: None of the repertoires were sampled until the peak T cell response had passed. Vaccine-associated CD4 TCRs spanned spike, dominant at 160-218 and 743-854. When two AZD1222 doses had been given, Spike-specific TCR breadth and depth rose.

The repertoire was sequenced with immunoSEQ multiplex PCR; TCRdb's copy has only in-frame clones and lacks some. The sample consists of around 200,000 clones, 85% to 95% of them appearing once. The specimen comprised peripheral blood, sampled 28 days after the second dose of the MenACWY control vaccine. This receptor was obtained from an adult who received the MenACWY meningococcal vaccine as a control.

The CDR3 sequence is CASSPTGPASSLHF. The DNA for the CDR3 is TGCGCCAGCAGCCCGACAGGCCCAGCCAGTTCCCTCCACTTT. This sequence joins TRBV5-1 and TRBJ1-6; TRBD1 might be the D (6 bases). V gave up 4 bases and J gave up 14 bases, with 19 bases separating them. CDR1 and CDR2 from the germline V gene are SGHRS and YFSETQ. CDR3 length: 14 amino acids.